This T cell receptor beta chain was profiled in a study of read filtering for tumor transcriptome and immune sequencing. Overall study: By R-ISS, stages I, II and III held approximately 8, 17 and 7 patients. Per sample, TCR-region reads ranged about 4.05 to 11 million by IR-seq, about 75 to 1,300 by RNA-seq.

Worth noting for this clonotype: The antigen is undetermined.

Study conclusions and caveats: Without single-read clonotypes, shared clonotype proportions correlated more between IR-seq and RNA-seq. Approximately 80% of IR-seq clonotypes had one read, totaling about 3.3% of reads; RNA-seq: about 74% and 41%.

This library used roughly 370 ng RNA and molecular barcoded adaptors spanning alpha/delta and beta/gamma chains. MiXCR, applied by TCRdb to the reads, yields one record per CDR3 protein. The table records 43,000 or so distinct CDR3 sequences, about an eighth of them present only once. CDR3 size: 18 residues. The germline gives CDR1 MGHRA, CDR2 YSYEKL. With V trimmed by 0 bases and J by 4 bases, 8 bases remained unmatched. The genes are TRBV4-1 and TRBJ2-3, with TRBD1 matching over 12 bases. Sequenced material: a population of CD138-negative cells sorted from bone marrow. The origin of this receptor is a donor at least 40 years old with multiple myeloma. The CDR3 loop reads CASSQDSPGQGASDTQYF. The CDR3 DNA follows: TGCGCCAGCAGCCAAGATTCTCCGGGACAGGGGGCTTCAGATACGCAGTATTTT.